This T cell receptor (beta chain) was identified in a study of cytotoxic CD8 clonotypes in ibrutinib-treated CLL. Study-level findings and limits: Clonality correlated strongly with circulating CD8+ T cells and exceeded age-matched healthy donors at baseline.

V was pared by 5 bases and J by 2 bases, with 9 bases between. The length of the CDR3 is 13 residues. In germline, CDR1 is LGHNA, CDR2 YSLEER. With respect to this clone: Its antigen is unidentified.

Libraries were prepared by immunoSEQ multiplex PCR; TCRdb keeps only in-frame clonotypes and omits some of them. The sample holds roughly 330,000 clones, about 61% seen once. The source is a human donor with chronic lymphocytic leukemia. Sequences were derived from PBMCs, sampled after 36 months of ibrutinib treatment. The chain has TRBV4-3 and TRBJ2-5; D unclear. The CDR3 sequence is CASSKIQQETQYF. The CDR3 DNA sequence: TGCGCCAGCAGCAAAATACAGCAAGAGACCCAGTACTTC.